The clone carrying this T cell receptor beta chain occurred once. The data originate from a study of blood T cell repertoires in COVID-19. Study in general: The United States, Italy and Spain provided the acute and convalescent COVID-19 samples.

The method was immunoSEQ multiplex PCR; TCRdb's version includes in-frame clones alone and lacks a portion of them. The sample lists under 130,000 clones, about 88% occurring once. Germline V gene lookup returns CDR1 SGHRS and CDR2 YFSETQ. The CDR3 spans 14 residues. V lost 4 bases, J lost 3 bases, and 5 bases stayed unmatched. The sequence was obtained from a human donor in a cohort sampled during active COVID-19. The sample taken for sequencing was peripheral blood. V and J are TRBV5-1 and TRBJ2-7; 9 bases align to TRBD1. CDR3 amino acids: CASSGGTGHYEQYF. The CDR3 DNA reads TGCGCCAGCAGCGGGGGGACAGGGCACTACGAGCAGTACTTC.